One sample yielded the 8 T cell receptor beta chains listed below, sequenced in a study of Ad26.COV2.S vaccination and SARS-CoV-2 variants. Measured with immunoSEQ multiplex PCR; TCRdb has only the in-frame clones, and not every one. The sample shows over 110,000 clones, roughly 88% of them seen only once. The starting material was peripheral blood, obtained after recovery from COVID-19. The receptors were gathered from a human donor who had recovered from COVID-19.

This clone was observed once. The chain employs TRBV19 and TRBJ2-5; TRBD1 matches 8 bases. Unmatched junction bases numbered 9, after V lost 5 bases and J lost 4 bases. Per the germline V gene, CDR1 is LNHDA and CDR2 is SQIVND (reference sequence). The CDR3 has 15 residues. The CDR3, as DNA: TGTGCCAGTAGTCGACGGACAGGGAACGGAGAGACCCAGTACTTC. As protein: CASSRRTGNGETQYF.

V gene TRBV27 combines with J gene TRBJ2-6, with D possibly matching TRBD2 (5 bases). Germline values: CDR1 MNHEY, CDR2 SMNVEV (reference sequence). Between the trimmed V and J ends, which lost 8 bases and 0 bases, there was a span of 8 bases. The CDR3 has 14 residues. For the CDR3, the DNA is TGTGCCAGCGGACTCAGCTCTGGGGCCAACGTCCTGACTTTC. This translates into CASGLSSGANVLTF.

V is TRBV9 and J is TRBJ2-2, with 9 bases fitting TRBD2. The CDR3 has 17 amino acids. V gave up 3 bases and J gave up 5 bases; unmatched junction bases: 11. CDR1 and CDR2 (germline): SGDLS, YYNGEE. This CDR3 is CASSASGAPSRTGELFF. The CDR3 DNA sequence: TGTGCCAGCAGCGCTAGCGGGGCCCCCTCGAGAACCGGGGAGCTGTTTTTT.

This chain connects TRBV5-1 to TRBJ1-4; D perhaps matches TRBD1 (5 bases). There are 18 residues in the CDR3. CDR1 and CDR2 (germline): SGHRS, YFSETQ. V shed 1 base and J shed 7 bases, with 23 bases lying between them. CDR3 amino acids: CASSLTRVGLLRGEKLFF. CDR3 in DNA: TGCGCCAGCAGCTTGACCCGCGTTGGACTGTTAAGGGGTGAAAAACTGTTTTTT.

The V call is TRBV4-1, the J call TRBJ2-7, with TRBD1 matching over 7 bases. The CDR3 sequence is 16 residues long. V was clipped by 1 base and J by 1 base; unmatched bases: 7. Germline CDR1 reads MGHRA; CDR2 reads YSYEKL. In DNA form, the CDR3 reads TGCGCCAGCAGCCAAGCCCTAGCAGGGGGATCCTACGAGCAGTACTTC. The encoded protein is CASSQALAGGSYEQYF.

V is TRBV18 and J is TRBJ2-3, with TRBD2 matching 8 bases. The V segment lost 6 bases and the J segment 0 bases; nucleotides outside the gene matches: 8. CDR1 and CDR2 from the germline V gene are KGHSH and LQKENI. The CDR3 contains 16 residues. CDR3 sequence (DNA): TGTGCCAGCTCCCCTCCCGGGGGGGTTAGCACAGATACGCAGTATTTT. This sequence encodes CASSPPGGVSTDTQYF.

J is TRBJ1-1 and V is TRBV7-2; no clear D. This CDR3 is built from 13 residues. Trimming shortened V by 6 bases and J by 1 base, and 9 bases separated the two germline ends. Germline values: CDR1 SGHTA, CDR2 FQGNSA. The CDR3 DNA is TGTGCCAGCAGTCCTCACCAGAACACTGAAGCTTTCTTT. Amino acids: CASSPHQNTEAFF.

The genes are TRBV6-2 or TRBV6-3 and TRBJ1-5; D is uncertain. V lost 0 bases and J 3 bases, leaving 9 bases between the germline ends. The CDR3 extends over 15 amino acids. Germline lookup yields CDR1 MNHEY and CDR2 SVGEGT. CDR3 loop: CASSYSRRYNQPQHF. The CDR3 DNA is TGTGCCAGCAGTTACTCGAGGCGGTACAATCAGCCCCAGCATTTT.